This TCR beta chain was profiled in a study of early T cells in non-severe SARS-CoV-2 infection. Study overall: Sequencing used unsorted whole-blood bulk RNA, so chains lack pairing. Study-wide results and limits: VDJdb matching favored anti-spike CD8 responses, missing private and CD4 specificities.

The table lists this clonotype with a few counts. Its antigen remains unidentified. Separate cDNA molecules each had unique molecular identifiers attached to them. TCRdb reanalysed the 5' RACE reads using MiXCR and keeps one entry per CDR3 protein. In the table there are 55,000 to 80,000 distinct CDR3 sequences, over 9.5% of which are singletons. The CDR3 has 14 amino acids. The ends were cut back, 3 bases at V and 5 bases at J, with 13 bases in the middle. CDR1 and CDR2 from the germline V gene are LNHDA and SQIVND (reference sequence). The chain is built from TRBV19 and TRBJ1-1; D unresolved. Sequences were derived from whole blood, sampled at baseline. The TCR sequence derives from an adult who was a healthcare worker with PCR-confirmed SARS-CoV-2 infection or an uninfected control (not recorded which). CDR3 loop: CASSISSSLTEAFF. For the CDR3, the DNA is TGTGCCAGTAGTATCTCAAGCAGTTTGACTGAAGCTTTCTTT.